The following is a TCR beta chain sequence with its context. The data were taken from a study of cytomegalovirus exposure and HLA in healthy donors. Turning to the study itself: Approximately 180 million T cells yielded 120 million or so unique TCR beta sequences, as an earlier analysis found. The Caucasian-associated ancestry cluster contained 81% of the roughly 400 genotyped donors.

CDR1 and CDR2 from the germline V gene are SGHDN and FVKESK. This CDR3 has 12 residues. The ends were cut back, 4 bases at V and 8 bases at J, with 9 bases in the middle. PCR was performed using 60 Vbeta and 13 Jbeta primers. The data were produced by immunoSEQ multiplex PCR, yet TCRdb's version contains in-frame clones alone and is incomplete. Here the sample spans 55,000 to 75,000 clones, about 87% being singletons. The specimen sequenced was PBMCs. The receptor's source is a man aged 18 to 29 in good health and CMV-seronegative. The chain couples TRBV14 to TRBJ2-4, with D perhaps matching TRBD2 (5 bases). CDR3 region: CASSPFGDIQYF. The CDR3 nucleotides are TGTGCCAGCAGCCCGTTCGGGGACATTCAGTACTTC.